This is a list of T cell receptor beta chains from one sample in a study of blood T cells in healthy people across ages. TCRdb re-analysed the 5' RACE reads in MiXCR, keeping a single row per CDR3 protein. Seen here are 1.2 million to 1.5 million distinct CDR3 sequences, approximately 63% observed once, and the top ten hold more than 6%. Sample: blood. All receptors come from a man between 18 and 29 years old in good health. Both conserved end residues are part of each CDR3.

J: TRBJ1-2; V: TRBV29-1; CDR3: CSVVYRGNYGYTF
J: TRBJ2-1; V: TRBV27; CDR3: CASSFTGVSEQFF
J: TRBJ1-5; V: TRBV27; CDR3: CASSLSVGQPQHF
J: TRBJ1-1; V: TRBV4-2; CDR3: CASSQTGQGASNTEAFF
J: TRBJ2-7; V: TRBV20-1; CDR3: CSAAPPGGFNEQYF
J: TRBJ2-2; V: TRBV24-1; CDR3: CATMGLAGELNTGELFF
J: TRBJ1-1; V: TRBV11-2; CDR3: CASSLVGPGQGGDTEAFF
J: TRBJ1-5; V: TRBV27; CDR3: CASSPLQEGNQPQHF
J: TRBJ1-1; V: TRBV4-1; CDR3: CASSQVRPRVPEAFF
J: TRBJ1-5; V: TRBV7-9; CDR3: CASSLAGTGRQPQHF
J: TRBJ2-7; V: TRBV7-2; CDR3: CASSLAAGSYEQYF
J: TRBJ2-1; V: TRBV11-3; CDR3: CASSLLAGGREEQFF
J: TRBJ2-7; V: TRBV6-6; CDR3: CASKFLSGETYEQYF
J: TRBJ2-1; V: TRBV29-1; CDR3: CSVSPTNNEQFF
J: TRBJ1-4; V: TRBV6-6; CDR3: CASSYGRQTSNEKLFF
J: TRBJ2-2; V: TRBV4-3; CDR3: CASSQDRRIGELFF
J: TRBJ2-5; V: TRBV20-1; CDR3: CSAMSWTQYF
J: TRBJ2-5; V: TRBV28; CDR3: CASSLGGDRGARETQYF